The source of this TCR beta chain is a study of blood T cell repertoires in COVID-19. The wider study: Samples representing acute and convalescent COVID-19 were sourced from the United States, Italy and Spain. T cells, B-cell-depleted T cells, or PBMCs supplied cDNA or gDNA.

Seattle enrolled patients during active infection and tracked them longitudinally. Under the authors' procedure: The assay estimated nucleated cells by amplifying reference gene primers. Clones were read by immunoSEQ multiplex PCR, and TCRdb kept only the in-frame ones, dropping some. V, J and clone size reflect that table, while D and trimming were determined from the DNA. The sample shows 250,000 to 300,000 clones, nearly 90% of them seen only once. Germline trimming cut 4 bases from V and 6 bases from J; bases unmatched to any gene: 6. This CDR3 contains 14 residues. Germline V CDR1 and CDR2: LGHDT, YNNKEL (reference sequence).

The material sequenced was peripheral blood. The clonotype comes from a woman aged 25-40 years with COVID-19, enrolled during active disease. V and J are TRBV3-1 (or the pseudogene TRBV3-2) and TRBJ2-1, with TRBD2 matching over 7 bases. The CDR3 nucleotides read TGTGCCAGCAGCCTCACAGCGGGGTTCAATGAGCAGTTCTTC. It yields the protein CASSLTAGFNEQFF.